Each of the 25 T cell receptor beta chains below was sequenced from the same sample in a study of cytomegalovirus exposure and HLA in healthy donors. 13 Jbeta primers and 60 Vbeta primers were used for the PCR. Sequenced by immunoSEQ multiplex PCR; TCRdb stores in-frame clones only, minus some. Here the sample spans some 120,000 clones, 77% being singletons. Material for sequencing was PBMCs. The receptor source for this set is a man aged 35 to 55 in good health and CMV-seropositive.

The chain joins TRBV18 to TRBJ2-1; 8 positions match TRBD2. Germline-derived CDR1 and CDR2 are KGHSH and LQKENI. The V segment lost 1 base and the J segment 4 bases; nucleotides outside the gene matches: 3. There are 15 residues in the CDR3. Here the CDR3 reads CASSPLAGSYNEQFF. CDR3 nucleotides: TGTGCCAGCTCACCACTAGCGGGGTCTTACAATGAGCAGTTCTTC. Using reference TRBV18 and TRBJ2-1 for the parts outside the CDR3, the full variable domain is NAGVMQNPRHLVRRRGQEARLRCSPMKGHSHVYWYRQLPEEGLKFMVYLQKENIIDESGMPKERFSAEFPKEGPSILRIQQVVRGDSAAYFCASSPLAGSYNEQFFGPGTRLTVL.

V is TRBV5-4 and J is TRBJ2-1; 7 bases match TRBD1. The germline gives CDR1 SGHNT, CDR2 YYREEE (reference sequence). V was clipped by 6 bases and J by 8 bases; unmatched bases: 8. CDR3 length: 13 residues. Written as DNA, the CDR3 is TGTGCCAGCACGCCAGGGGGTCGGGATGAGCAGTTCTTC. It translates to CASTPGGRDEQFF.

CDR3 nucleotide sequence: TGTGCCAGCAGCTTAGCGTTAAGGGGGGGGCGGTTGGGCACAGATACGCAGTATTTT. Translated, it gives CASSLALRGGRLGTDTQYF. This chain uses TRBV7-6 with TRBJ2-3, with a weak D call TRBD2 (7 bases). The V gene's germline CDR1 is SGHVS and CDR2 FNYEAQ. Trimming took off 0 bases at V and 1 base at J, with 20 bases between the two ends. The CDR3 totals 19 residues.

Points on this clone: The junction shows a germline mismatch at one end, possibly a read error. This chain uses TRBV27 with TRBJ2-7; TRBD1 is a possible D gene (6 bases). This CDR3 spans 16 amino acids. CDR1 MNHEY and CDR2 SMNVEV come from the germline V gene (reference sequence). In DNA form, the CDR3 reads TGTGCCAGCAGCTTATGGGTTACAGGGTCCCACGTGGAGCAGTACTTC. It codes for CASSLWVTGSHVEQYF.

The rearrangement links TRBV28 to TRBJ2-2, with D hard to call. The CDR3 totals 13 residues. Germline V lookup: CDR1 MDHEN, CDR2 SYDVKM. V lost 8 bases and J 0 bases, leaving 7 bases between the germline ends. CDR3 residues: CASFSPNTGELFF. As DNA, the CDR3 is TGTGCCAGCTTCTCCCCGAACACCGGGGAGCTGTTTTTT.

V and J are TRBV5-1 and TRBJ1-5, with 10 bases fitting TRBD1. Unmatched junction bases numbered 3, after V lost 4 bases and J lost 5 bases. The germline gives CDR1 SGHRS, CDR2 YFSETQ. This CDR3 has 14 amino acids. In nucleotides, the CDR3 is TGCGCCAGCAGCGTAGGGACAGGGGATCAGCCCCAGCATTTT. It encodes CASSVGTGDQPQHF.

V is TRBV6-1 and J is TRBJ2-3; TRBD2 matches at 14 bases. This CDR3 is 16 amino acids long. Germline CDR1 and CDR2: MNHNS and SASEGT. V lost 1 base to trimming and J lost 4 bases; unmatched junction nucleotides: 1. The CDR3 sequence: CASSEGLAGGSDTQYF. The CDR3 DNA sequence: TGTGCCAGCAGTGAAGGACTAGCGGGGGGGTCAGATACGCAGTATTTT.

This clone was observed once. The V and J genes are TRBV18 and TRBJ2-7, with 10 bases identical to TRBD1. Germline V lookup: CDR1 KGHSH, CDR2 LQKENI. With V trimmed by 3 bases and J by 1 base, 3 bases remained unmatched. The CDR3 covers 15 residues. The CDR3 DNA sequence: TGTGCCAGCTCACCTACGGGACAGGGGTCCTACGAGCAGTACTTC. Encoded protein: CASSPTGQGSYEQYF.

This clone appeared a few times. The chain carries TRBV25-1 and TRBJ2-1; weak D call: TRBD1 (6 bases). CDR1 and CDR2 (germline): MGHDK, SYGVNS. This CDR3 is 17 amino acids long. V dropped 6 bases and J dropped 0 bases, with 18 bases sitting between them. CDR3 DNA: TGTGCCAGCAGCCCCGTAGGACAGTCCCGCTCCTACAATGAGCAGTTCTTC. As protein: CASSPVGQSRSYNEQFF.

The rearrangement joins TRBV27 to TRBJ2-7; no definite D call. The CDR3 is made up of 13 amino acids. The ends were cut back, 2 bases at V and 11 bases at J, with 16 bases in the middle. Germline V gene sequence: CDR1 MNHEY, CDR2 SMNVEV (reference sequence). In DNA form, the CDR3 reads TGTGCCAGCAGTTTAAACGCCGGCACGCGGAAGTACTTC. Translating gives CASSLNAGTRKYF.

This clone was seen a handful of times. This chain uses TRBV2 with TRBJ2-1; 9 bases fit TRBD1. V was pared by 7 bases and J by 3 bases, with 4 bases of the junction left unmatched. The CDR3 has 14 amino acids. Germline values: CDR1 SNHLY, CDR2 FYNNEI. CDR3 coding DNA: TGTGCCAGCAAGGGGACAGGGTTCTACAATGAGCAGTTCTTC. Protein: CASKGTGFYNEQFF.

CDR3 region: CATSRELQGPDTQYF. DNA of the CDR3: TGTGCCACCAGCAGAGAATTACAGGGCCCTGATACGCAGTATTTT. V and J are TRBV15 and TRBJ2-3, with D maybe TRBD1 (6 bases). Trimming stripped 0 bases from V and 6 bases from J, with 13 bases between. The CDR3 runs 15 residues. Germline V lookup: CDR1 LNHNV, CDR2 YYDKDF (reference sequence).

The rearrangement joins TRBV6-1 to TRBJ2-3; the match to TRBD2 covers 8 bases. Germline trimming cut 7 bases from V and 5 bases from J; bases unmatched to any gene: 8. Per germline, CDR1 MNHNS and CDR2 SASEGT. The CDR3 extends over 14 amino acids. The DNA for the CDR3 is TGTGCCAGCAACCACGGGGGGGCTATAGATACGCAGTATTTT. Translation: CASNHGGAIDTQYF.

V is TRBV7-2 and J is TRBJ2-1; D is possibly TRBD1 (7 bases). Germline V gene data show CDR1 as SGHTA and CDR2 as FQGNSA. The CDR3 has 17 residues. V lost 7 bases and J lost 3, with 22 bases in between. The CDR3 sequence: CASNSSPGRGDYNEQFF. CDR3 sequence (DNA): TGTGCCAGCAACAGCTCCCCCGGCAGGGGGGACTACAATGAGCAGTTCTTC.

This chain connects TRBV2 to TRBJ1-4; perhaps TRBD1 as D (5 bases). V was trimmed by 3 bases and J by 2 bases, leaving 13 bases between them. The CDR3 runs 16 residues. Germline V gene sequence: CDR1 SNHLY, CDR2 FYNNEI. The CDR3 bases are TGTGCCAGCAGTGAGGGGAGGGGACCGACTAATGAAAAACTGTTTTTT. Its translation: CASSEGRGPTNEKLFF.

This clone came up once. The V and J genes are TRBV29-1 and TRBJ2-4; 9 bases align to TRBD1. Germline V gene sequence: CDR1 SQVTM, CDR2 ANQGSEA. The V and J ends lost 4 bases and 2 bases, in that order; junction bases with no gene match: 6. This CDR3 spans 15 amino acids. CDR3 sequence (DNA): TGCAGCGTTGTCGGGACAGGGTTTTCCAAAAACATTCAGTACTTC. The encoded protein is CSVVGTGFSKNIQYF.

The chain uses TRBV7-6 and TRBJ1-6; 8 bases agree with TRBD1. Trimming cost V 5 bases and J 7 bases; bases outside gene matches: 4. Germline V gene lookup returns CDR1 SGHVS and CDR2 FNYEAQ. This CDR3 has 14 residues. In DNA form, the CDR3 reads TGTGCCAGCAGCCCTGGACAGGGAAATTCACCCCTCCACTTT. Translated: CASSPGQGNSPLHF.

CDR3 sequence: CASSPGGQEIYTF. The CDR3 bases are TGTGCCAGCTCACCAGGGGGACAGGAGATCTACACCTTC. This chain joins TRBV18 and TRBJ1-2; 8 positions agree with TRBD1. Looked up from germline, CDR1 is KGHSH and CDR2 is LQKENI. The V segment lost 2 bases and the J segment 10 bases; nucleotides outside the gene matches: 6. The CDR3 length is 13 residues.

V is TRBV19 and J is TRBJ1-5, with D hard to call. CDR1 LNHDA and CDR2 SQIVND come from the germline V gene (reference sequence). The CDR3 runs 16 residues. V dropped 5 bases and J dropped 1 base, with 15 bases sitting between them. CDR3 sequence reads: CASSSDGGRSNQPQHF. In DNA, the CDR3 is TGTGCCAGTAGTTCCGACGGAGGCCGAAGCAATCAGCCCCAGCATTTT.

Only a few counts were recorded for this clone. The chain is built from TRBV6-4 and TRBJ2-2, with 7 bases identical to TRBD2. V was pared by 4 bases and J by 4 bases, with 0 bases of the junction left unmatched. The CDR3 has 13 residues. Germline V gene sequence: CDR1 MRHNA, CDR2 SNTAGT. CDR3 DNA: TGTGCCAGCAGTGGGACTAGCACCGGGGAGCTGTTTTTT. It translates to CASSGTSTGELFF.

V is TRBV2 and J is TRBJ2-7; 8 nucleotides agree with TRBD1. V shed 6 bases, J shed 0 bases, and the junction held 4 bases outside the gene matches. The germline CDR1 and CDR2 sequences are SNHLY and FYNNEI. This CDR3 contains 14 residues. CDR3 protein: CASRGQANSYEQYF. The CDR3 nucleotides are TGTGCCAGCAGGGGACAGGCCAACTCCTACGAGCAGTACTTC. The entire variable domain, with the rest obtained from reference TRBV2 and TRBJ2-7, is as follows: EPEVTQTPSHQVTQMGQEVILRCVPISNHLYFYWYRQILGQKVEFLVSFYNNEISEKSEIFDDQFSVERPDGSNFTLKIRSTKLEDSAMYFCASRGQANSYEQYFGPGTRLTVT.

The rearrangement links TRBV2 to TRBJ1-2, with 7 bases matching TRBD1. The CDR3 contains 12 residues. CDR1 and CDR2 (germline): SNHLY, FYNNEI. With V trimmed by 6 bases and J by 4 bases, 2 bases remained unmatched. The chain's CDR3 is CASSRQGYGYTF. CDR3 bases: TGTGCCAGCAGCAGACAGGGCTATGGCTACACCTTC.

The V gene is TRBV4-2, the J gene TRBJ2-5; weak D call: TRBD1 (6 bases). The CDR3 extends over 14 amino acids. Germline V gene data show CDR1 as LGHNA and CDR2 as YNFKEQ. V lost 0 bases to trimming and J lost 6 bases, with 11 bases between them. As DNA, the CDR3 is TGTGCCAGCAGCCAAGAAACAGGGAGCAAGACCCAGTACTTC. Translating gives CASSQETGSKTQYF.

Comment on this clone: A read error may account for a junction end that differs from germline. The genes are TRBV18 and TRBJ2-4; D is possibly TRBD1 (6 bases). The length of the CDR3 is 16 residues. Germline V gene data show CDR1 as KGHSH and CDR2 as LQKENI. CDR3 loop: CASSPLKALTGNSQYF. As DNA, the CDR3 is TGTGCCAGCTCACCACTAAAGGCACTAACAGGGAACAGTCAGTACTTC.

The CDR3 DNA reads TGCGCCAGCAGAACCGGACAGGGACAAGAGACCCAGTACTTC. Amino acid sequence: CASRTGQGQETQYF. The chain combines TRBV5-1 with TRBJ2-5; 8 bases agree with TRBD1. Losses at the gene ends were 5 bases for V and 2 bases for J; bases not matched to a gene: 5. This CDR3 comprises 14 residues. Germline CDR1 is SGHRS and CDR2 is YFSETQ.